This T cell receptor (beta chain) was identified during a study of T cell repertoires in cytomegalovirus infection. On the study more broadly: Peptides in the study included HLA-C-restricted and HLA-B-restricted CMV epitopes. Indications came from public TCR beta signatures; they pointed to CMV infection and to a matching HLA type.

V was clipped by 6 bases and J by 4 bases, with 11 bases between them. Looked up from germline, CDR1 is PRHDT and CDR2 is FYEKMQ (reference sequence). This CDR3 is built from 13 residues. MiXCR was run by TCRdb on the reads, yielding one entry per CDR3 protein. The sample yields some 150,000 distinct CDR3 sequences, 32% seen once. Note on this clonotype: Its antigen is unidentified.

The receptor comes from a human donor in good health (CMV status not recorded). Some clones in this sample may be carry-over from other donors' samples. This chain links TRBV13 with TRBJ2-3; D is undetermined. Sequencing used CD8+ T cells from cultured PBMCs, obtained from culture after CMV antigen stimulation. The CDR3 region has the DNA TGTGCCAGCAGGACGGTTCTGGCAGATACGCAGTATTTT. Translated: CASRTVLADTQYF. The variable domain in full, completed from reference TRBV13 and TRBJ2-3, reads AAGVIQSPRHLIKEKRETATLKCYPIPRHDTVYWYQQGPGQDPQFLISFYEKMQSDKGSIPDRFSAQQFSDYHSELNMSSLELGDSALYFCASRTVLADTQYFGPGTRLTVL.